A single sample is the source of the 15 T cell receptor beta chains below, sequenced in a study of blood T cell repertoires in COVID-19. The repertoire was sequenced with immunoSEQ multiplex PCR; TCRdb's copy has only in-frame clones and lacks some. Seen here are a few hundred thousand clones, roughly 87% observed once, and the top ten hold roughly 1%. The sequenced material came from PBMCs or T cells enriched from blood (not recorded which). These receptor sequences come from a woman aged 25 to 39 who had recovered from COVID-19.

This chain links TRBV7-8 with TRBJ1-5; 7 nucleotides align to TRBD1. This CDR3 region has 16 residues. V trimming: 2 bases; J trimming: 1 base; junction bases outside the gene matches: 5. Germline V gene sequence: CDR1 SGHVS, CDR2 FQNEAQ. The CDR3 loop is CASSLMSRGSNQPQHF. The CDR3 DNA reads TGTGCCAGCAGCTTAATGTCCAGGGGGAGCAATCAGCCCCAGCATTTT.

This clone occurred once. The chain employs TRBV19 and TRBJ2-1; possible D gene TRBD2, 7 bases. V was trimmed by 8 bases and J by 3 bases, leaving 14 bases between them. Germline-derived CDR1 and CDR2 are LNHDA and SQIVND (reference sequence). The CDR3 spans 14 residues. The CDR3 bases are TGTGCCAGTGGGGGCGGGGGCAGCTACAATGAGCAGTTCTTC. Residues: CASGGGGSYNEQFF.

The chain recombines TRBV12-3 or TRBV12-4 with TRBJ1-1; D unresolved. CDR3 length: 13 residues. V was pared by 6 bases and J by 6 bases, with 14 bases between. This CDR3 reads CASSSSGKAEAFF. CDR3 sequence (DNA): TGTGCCAGCAGCTCCTCCGGGAAGGCTGAAGCTTTCTTT.

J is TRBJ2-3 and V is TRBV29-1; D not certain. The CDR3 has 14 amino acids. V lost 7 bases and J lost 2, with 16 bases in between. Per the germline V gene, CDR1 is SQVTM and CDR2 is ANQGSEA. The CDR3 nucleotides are TGCAGCGCCCTGGGCTTAAGCTACACAGATACGCAGTATTTT. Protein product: CSALGLSYTDTQYF.

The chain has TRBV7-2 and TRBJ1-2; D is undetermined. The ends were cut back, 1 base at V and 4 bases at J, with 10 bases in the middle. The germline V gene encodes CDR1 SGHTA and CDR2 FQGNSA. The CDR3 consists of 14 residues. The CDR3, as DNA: TGTGCCAGCAGCTTAGACCCGATAGTCTATGGCTACACCTTC. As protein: CASSLDPIVYGYTF.

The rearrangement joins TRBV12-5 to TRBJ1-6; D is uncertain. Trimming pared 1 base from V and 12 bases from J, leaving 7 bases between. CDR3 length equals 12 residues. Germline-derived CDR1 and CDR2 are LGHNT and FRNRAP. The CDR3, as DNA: TGTGCTAGTGGTTTGGGAGAGGGACCCCTCCACTTT. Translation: CASGLGEGPLHF.

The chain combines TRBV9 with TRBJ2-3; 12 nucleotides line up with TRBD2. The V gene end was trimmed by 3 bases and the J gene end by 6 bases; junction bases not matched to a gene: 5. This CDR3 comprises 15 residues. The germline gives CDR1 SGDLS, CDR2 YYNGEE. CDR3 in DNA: TGTGCCAGCAGCGGACCTAGCGGGGGGGGCGATACGCAGTATTTT. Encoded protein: CASSGPSGGGDTQYF.

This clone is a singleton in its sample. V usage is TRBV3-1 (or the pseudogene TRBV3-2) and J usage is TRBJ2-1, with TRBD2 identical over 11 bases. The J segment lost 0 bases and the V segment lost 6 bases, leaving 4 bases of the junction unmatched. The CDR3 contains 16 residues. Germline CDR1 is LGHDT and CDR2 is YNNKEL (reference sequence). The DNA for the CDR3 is TGTGCCAGCAGGCAACTAGCGGGGGTCTCCTACAATGAGCAGTTCTTC. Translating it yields CASRQLAGVSYNEQFF.

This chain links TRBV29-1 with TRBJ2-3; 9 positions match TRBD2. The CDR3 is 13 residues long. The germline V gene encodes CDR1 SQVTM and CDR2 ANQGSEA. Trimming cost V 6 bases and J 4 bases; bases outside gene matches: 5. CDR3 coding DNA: TGCAGCGTGCGGCGGGGGGGCTCAGATACGCAGTATTTT. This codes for CSVRRGGSDTQYF.

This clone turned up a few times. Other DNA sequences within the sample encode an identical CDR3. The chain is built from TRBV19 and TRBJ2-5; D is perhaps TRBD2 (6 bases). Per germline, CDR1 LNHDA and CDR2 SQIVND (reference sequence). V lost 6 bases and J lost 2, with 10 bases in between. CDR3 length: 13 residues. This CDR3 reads CASSPRGQETQYF. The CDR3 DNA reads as TGTGCCAGTAGCCCCCGGGGGCAAGAGACCCAGTACTTC. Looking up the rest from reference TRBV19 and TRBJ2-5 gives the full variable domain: DGGITQSPKYLFRKEGQNVTLSCEQNLNHDAMYWYRQDPGQGLRLIYYSQIVNDFQKGDIAEGYSVSREKKESFPLTVTSAQKNPTAFYLCASSPRGQETQYFGPGTRLLVL.

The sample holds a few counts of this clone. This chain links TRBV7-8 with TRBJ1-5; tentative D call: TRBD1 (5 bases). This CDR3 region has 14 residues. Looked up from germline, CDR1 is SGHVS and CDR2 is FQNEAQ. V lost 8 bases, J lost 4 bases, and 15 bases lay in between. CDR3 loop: CASRLGASNQPQHF. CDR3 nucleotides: TGTGCCAGCCGATTAGGGGCCTCTAATCAGCCCCAGCATTTT.

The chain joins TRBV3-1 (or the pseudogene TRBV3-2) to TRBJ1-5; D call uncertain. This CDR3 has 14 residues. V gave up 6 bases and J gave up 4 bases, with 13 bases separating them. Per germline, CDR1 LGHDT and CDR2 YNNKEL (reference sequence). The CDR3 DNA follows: TGTGCCAGCAGTCCTGGGCGGAGGAATCAGCCCCAGCATTTT. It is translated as CASSPGRRNQPQHF.

CDR3 nucleotides: TGTGCCAGTAGTACCCGGGAGGGGAACACTGAAGCTTTCTTT. Translation gives CASSTREGNTEAFF. This chain connects TRBV19 to TRBJ1-1; D unclear. The V end was cut by 4 bases, the J end by 1 base, with 10 bases between. The CDR3 runs to 14 residues. Germline assignment: CDR1 LNHDA and CDR2 SQIVND (reference sequence). Filled out from reference TRBV19 and TRBJ1-1, the complete variable domain reads DGGITQSPKYLFRKEGQNVTLSCEQNLNHDAMYWYRQDPGQGLRLIYYSQIVNDFQKGDIAEGYSVSREKKESFPLTVTSAQKNPTAFYLCASSTREGNTEAFFGQGTRLTVV.

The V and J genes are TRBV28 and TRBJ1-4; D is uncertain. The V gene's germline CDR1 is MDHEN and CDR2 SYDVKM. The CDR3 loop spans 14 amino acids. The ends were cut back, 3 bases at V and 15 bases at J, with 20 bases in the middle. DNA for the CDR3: TGTGCCAGCAGTTTGTACGGGGAGGCCGAAAAGGTGTTTTTT. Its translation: CASSLYGEAEKVFF.

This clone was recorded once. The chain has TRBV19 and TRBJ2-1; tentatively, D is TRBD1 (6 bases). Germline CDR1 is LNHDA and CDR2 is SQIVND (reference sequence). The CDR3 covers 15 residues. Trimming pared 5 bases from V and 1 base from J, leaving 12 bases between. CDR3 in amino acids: CASSSGTNSYNEQFF. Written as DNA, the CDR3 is TGTGCCAGTAGTTCCGGGACAAATTCCTACAATGAGCAGTTCTTC.